This TCR beta chain was captured in a study of blood T cell repertoires in COVID-19 (dated by TCRdb to 2018 to 2020). Concerning the study at large: The collaborator samples originated in the United States, Italy and Spain and spanned the acute and convalescent phases of COVID-19. The prospective study material was composed of cDNA or gDNA derived from T cells, B-cell-depleted T cells, or PBMCs. Deeply sampled blood TCRbeta repertoires from subjects exposed to, actively infected with, or recovered from COVID-19 were included in the dataset. The repertoires were made available in a free public database intended to serve as a resource for research on the immune response to SARS-CoV-2. The samples were drawn from the first 160 participants of the ongoing ImmuneRACE study and from over a thousand subjects provided by 6 global collaborators. Sample metadata almost always included a de-identified subject ID, COVID-19 status, age in years and sex. Where HLA class I and class II types were available, the types were taken from metadata supplied by the sample provider, not from assay-based typing.

Collaborating institutions collected whole blood in K2EDTA tubes following their own protocols. For TCRbeta analysis, collaborators shipped samples in one of three forms: frozen whole blood, isolated PBMCs, or DNA extracted from either of those sample types. Worth noting for this clone: Its antigen has not been determined. There are no base qualities to consult, and no much larger clone falls within one base.

From its cysteine to its phenylalanine, the CDR3 spans 15 amino acids. Of the read, only the CDR3 DNA is kept; its 45 bases are in frame from base 1. From the germline V gene, CDR1 is MDHEN and CDR2 is SYDVKM. Trimming leaves V shorter by 6 bases and J shorter by 5 bases, with the junction holding 7 bases beyond the gene matches. The immunoSEQ Assay, a bias-controlled multiplex PCR, was used to amplify TCRbeta CDR3 regions from genomic DNA. The authors' analysis ran thus. Within the assay, amplification of reference gene primers was used to estimate how many nucleated cells each sample contained. To quantify the absolute abundance of each unique TCRbeta CDR3 rearrangement, sequence reads were collapsed and filtered. For each sample, productive Simpson clonality was calculated as the square root of Simpson's diversity index over productive rearrangements. TCRdb's version of the immuneACCESS table is confined to in-frame rearrangements and falls short of the full clone set. An unresolved V gene accounts for under half of the shortfall where checked; the remainder is of unknown origin. Clone size and V and J calls were adopted from that table, with D and trimming inferred from the DNA. A total of more than 110,000 clones appear in this sample, 60% to 80% of them only once. The top ten clones comprise roughly 10% of the sample.

Study-wide conclusions, independent of this receptor: Clinical and demographic metadata were provided uncurated, with the amount varying by source and participant.

Sequencing was carried out using peripheral blood. Rearrangement joined TRBV28 to TRBJ2-7, with 13 bases in between that match TRBD2. The source of this sequence is a woman in her forties or fifties with active or convalescent COVID-19. The nucleotide sequence reads as follows: TGTGCCAGCAGCCCTGGACTAGCGGGGGATAACGAGCAGTACTTC. The resulting protein is CASSPGLAGDNEQYF.